The clone carrying this T cell receptor beta chain was observed many times. Its antigen remains unknown. The V gene end was trimmed by 0 bases and the J gene end by 7 bases; junction bases not matched to a gene: 8. CDR3 length equals 16 residues. Looked up from germline, CDR1 is DFQATT and CDR2 is SNEGSKA (reference sequence). TCRdb reprocessed the reads with MiXCR, giving one entry per CDR3 protein. The sample shows under 250,000 distinct CDR3 sequences, under 8.5% of them seen only once. These data belong to a study of T cell repertoires in cytomegalovirus infection. Across the whole study: Matching HLA type, along with CMV infection, was indicated by public TCR beta signatures. Study observations and caveats: Individuals carrying CMV plus the relevant HLA were identified by cumulative frequency of public TCR beta families.

The TCR comes from a human donor in good health (CMV status not recorded). Some clones in this sample may be carry-over from other donors' samples. Material for sequencing was PBMCs. V gene TRBV20-1 combines with J gene TRBJ2-1, with TRBD1 matching 11 bases. The DNA of the CDR3 is TGCAGTGCTAGAGATCACCGGGACAGGGGGAAGAATGAGCAGTTCTTC. Translated, it gives CSARDHRDRGKNEQFF.